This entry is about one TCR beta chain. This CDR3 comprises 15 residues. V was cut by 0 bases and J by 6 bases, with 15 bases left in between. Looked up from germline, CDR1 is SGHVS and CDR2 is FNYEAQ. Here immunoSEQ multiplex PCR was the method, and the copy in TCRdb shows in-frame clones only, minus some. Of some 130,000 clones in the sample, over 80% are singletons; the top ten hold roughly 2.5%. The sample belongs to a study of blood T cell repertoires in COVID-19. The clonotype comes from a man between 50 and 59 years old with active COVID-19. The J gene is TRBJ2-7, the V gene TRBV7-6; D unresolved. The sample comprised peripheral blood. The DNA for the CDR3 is TGTGCCAGCAGCTTAGCGATGGGCCAGGTAGGCGAGCAGTACTTC. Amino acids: CASSLAMGQVGEQYF. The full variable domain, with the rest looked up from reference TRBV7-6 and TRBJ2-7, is GAGVSQSPRYKVTKRGQDVALRCDPISGHVSLYWYRQALGQGPEFLTYFNYEAQQDKSGLPNDRFSAERPEGSISTLTIQRTEQRDSAMYRCASSLAMGQVGEQYFGPGTRLTVT.